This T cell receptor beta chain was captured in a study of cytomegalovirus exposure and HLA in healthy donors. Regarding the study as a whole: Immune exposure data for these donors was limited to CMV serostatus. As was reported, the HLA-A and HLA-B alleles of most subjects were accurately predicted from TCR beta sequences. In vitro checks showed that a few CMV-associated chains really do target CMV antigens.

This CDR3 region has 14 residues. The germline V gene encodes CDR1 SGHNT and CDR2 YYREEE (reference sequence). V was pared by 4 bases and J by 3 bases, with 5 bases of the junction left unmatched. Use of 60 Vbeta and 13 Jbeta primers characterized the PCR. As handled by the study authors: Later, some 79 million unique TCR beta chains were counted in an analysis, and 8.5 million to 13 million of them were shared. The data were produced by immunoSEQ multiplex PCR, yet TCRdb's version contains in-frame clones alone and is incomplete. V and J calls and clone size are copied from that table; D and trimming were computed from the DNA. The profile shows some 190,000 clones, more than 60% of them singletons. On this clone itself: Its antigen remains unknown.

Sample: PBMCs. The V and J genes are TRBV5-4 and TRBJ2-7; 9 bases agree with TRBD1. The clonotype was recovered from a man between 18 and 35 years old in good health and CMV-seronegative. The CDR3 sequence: CASSPTGGGYEQYF. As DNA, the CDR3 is TGTGCCAGCAGCCCGACAGGGGGTGGCTACGAGCAGTACTTC.